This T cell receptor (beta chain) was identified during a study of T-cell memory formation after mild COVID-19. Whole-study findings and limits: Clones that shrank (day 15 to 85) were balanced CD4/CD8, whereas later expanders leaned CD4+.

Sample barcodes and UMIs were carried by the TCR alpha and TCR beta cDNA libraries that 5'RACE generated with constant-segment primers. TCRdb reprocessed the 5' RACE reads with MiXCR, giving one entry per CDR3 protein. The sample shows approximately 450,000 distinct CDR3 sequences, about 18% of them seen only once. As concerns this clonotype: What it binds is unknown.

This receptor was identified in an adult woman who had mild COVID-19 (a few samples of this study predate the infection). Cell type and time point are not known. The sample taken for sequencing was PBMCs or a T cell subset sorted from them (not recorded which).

CDR3 DNA: TGCAGTGCTAATTCGGGGCTAGCGGGGGGGCCGGGTGAGCAGTTCTTC. It codes for CSANSGLAGGPGEQFF. The chain combines TRBV20-1 with TRBJ2-1; 12 bases align to TRBD2. This CDR3 contains 16 residues. Germline loops: CDR1 DFQATT, CDR2 SNEGSKA (reference sequence). With 4 bases clipped from V and 9 bases from J, the junction kept 13 bases outside the gene matches.